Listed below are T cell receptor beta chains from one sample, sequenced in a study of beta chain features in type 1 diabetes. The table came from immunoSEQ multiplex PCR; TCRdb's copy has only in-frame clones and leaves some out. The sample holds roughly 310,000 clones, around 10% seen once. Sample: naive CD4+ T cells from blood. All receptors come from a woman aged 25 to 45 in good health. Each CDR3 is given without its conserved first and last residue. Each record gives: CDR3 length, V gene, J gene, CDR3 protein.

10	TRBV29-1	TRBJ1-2	SVEVHSYGYT
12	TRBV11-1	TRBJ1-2	ASSGRTGKYGYT
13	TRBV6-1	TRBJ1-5	ASSEGDTGNQPQH
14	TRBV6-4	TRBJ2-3	ASSDSGTGGIDTQY
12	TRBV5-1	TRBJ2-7	ASSLGDTSYEQY
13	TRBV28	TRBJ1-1	ASSIMPGGDTEAF
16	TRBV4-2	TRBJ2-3	ASSQAIAGVPGTDTQY
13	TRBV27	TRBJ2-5	ASSQWDRGVETQY
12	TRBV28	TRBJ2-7	ASTGQGQAIEQY
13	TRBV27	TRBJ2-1	ASSPSDRGRYEQF
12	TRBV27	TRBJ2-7	ASKKGARSYEQY
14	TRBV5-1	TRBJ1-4	ASSLGRDRANEKLF
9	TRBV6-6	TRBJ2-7	ASSTSYEQY
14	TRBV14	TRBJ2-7	ASSPAIRGSSYEQY
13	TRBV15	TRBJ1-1	ATSRDRQGRTEAF
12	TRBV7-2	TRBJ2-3	ASSLDQGTDTQY
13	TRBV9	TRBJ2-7	ASSVHSGPPYEQY